This T cell receptor (beta chain) was documented in a study of T cell responses to AZD1222 COVID-19 vaccine. Broader study findings: Vaccine-associated CD4 TCRs ranged over spike, dominating at 160-218 and 743-854. All repertoire sampling was performed exclusively after the peak T cell response.

The J segment lost 0 bases and the V segment lost 6 bases, leaving 10 bases of the junction unmatched. This CDR3 spans 16 amino acids. The germline CDR1 and CDR2 sequences are LNHDA and SQIVND (reference sequence). Here immunoSEQ multiplex PCR was the method, and the copy in TCRdb shows in-frame clones only, minus some. The data show 110,000 to 150,000 clones, with 85% to 95% seen just once and less than 15% held by the top ten. With respect to this clone: What it binds is unknown.

The receptor was isolated from an adult who had recovered from COVID-19. This rearrangement joins TRBV19 to TRBJ1-1; 7 nucleotides agree with TRBD1. Here the sequenced sample was peripheral blood, taken after recovery from COVID-19. In nucleotides, the CDR3 is TGTGCCAGTAGCATACCTCGACAGGGCTTGAACACTGAAGCTTTCTTT. Its translation: CASSIPRQGLNTEAFF. Using reference TRBV19 and TRBJ1-1 for the parts outside the CDR3, the full variable domain is DGGITQSPKYLFRKEGQNVTLSCEQNLNHDAMYWYRQDPGQGLRLIYYSQIVNDFQKGDIAEGYSVSREKKESFPLTVTSAQKNPTAFYLCASSIPRQGLNTEAFFGQGTRLTVV.